Given below is one TCR beta chain in context. Through a sample-barcoded 5' primer and a J-beta primer mix, a second PCR was run for roughly 6 to 11 cycles. TCRdb independently ran MiXCR on the 5' RACE reads; one entry per CDR3 protein. The table has around 1,000,000 distinct CDR3 sequences, roughly two fifths seen once. The data were obtained in a study of blood T cells in healthy people across ages. The CDR3 spans 15 residues. The trim removed 4 bases at V and 6 bases at J, leaving 9 bases unmatched. The germline V gene has CDR1 SGHTA and CDR2 FQGNSA. The chain uses TRBV7-2 and TRBJ2-1, with 7 bases that match TRBD2. The sample taken for sequencing was blood. This clonotype was obtained from a man between 18 and 29 years old in good health. The CDR3 DNA is TGTGCCAGCAGCTCGATGGGACTATTGGGCAATGAGCAGTTCTTC. This translates into CASSSMGLLGNEQFF.